This T cell receptor (beta chain) was captured by sequencing in a study of blood T cell repertoires in COVID-19. Study-level background: Samples taken during acute and convalescent COVID-19 were collected in the United States, Italy and Spain.

Germline V CDR1 and CDR2: MNHEY, SVGAGI. Trimming shortened V by 5 bases and J by 5 bases, and 17 bases separated the two germline ends. This CDR3 is built from 15 residues. Per the original data handling: Counts of nucleated cells, estimated from reference gene primer amplification, were obtained. Profiled with immunoSEQ multiplex PCR; TCRdb holds only in-frame clones, not every one. The V and J calls and clone size come from that table; D and trimming were worked out from the DNA. The sample shows tens of thousands of clones, 82% of them seen only once. This clonotype originated in an elderly man with COVID-19, enrolled during active disease. The rearrangement joins TRBV6-5 to TRBJ2-3; TRBD2 might be the D (6 bases). The material sequenced was peripheral blood. The CDR3 reads CASSRPGLTGDTQYF. CDR3 bases: TGTGCCAGCAGTCGCCCGGGACTTACAGGAGATACGCAGTATTTT.